Below are 24 T cell receptor beta chains sequenced from a single sample in a study of T cell repertoires in cytomegalovirus infection. Via MiXCR, TCRdb re-called the reads, giving one row per CDR3 protein. Among over 150,000 distinct CDR3 sequences listed, about 17% were seen once. The sample consisted of CD8+ T cells from PBMCs. The receptors here all came from a human donor in good health (CMV status not recorded). Some clones in this sample may be carry-over from other donors' samples.

In this sample, this clonotype turned up a few times. The chain has TRBV20-1 and TRBJ1-5; a possible D gene is TRBD1 (5 bases). In germline, CDR1 is DFQATT, CDR2 SNEGSKA (reference sequence). There are 14 residues in the CDR3. The V end was cut by 3 bases, the J end by 5 bases, with 14 bases between. The CDR3 nucleotides read TGCAGTGCTAGCAGCAGGGAAGGTTATCAGCCCCAGCATTTT. This translates into CSASSREGYQPQHF.

V and J are TRBV7-9 and TRBJ2-3; D remains unclear. V was pared by 6 bases and J by 1 base, with 14 bases between. The CDR3 is 15 residues long. CDR1 SEHNR and CDR2 FQNEAQ come from the germline V gene (reference sequence). The CDR3 DNA reads TGTGCCAGCAGTTCCGCGCCCCCCGGCACAGATACGCAGTATTTT. It codes for CASSSAPPGTDTQYF.

This clonotype was counted between two and nine times. This sequence joins TRBV7-8 and TRBJ1-6; maybe TRBD1 (5 bases). Trimming removed 3 bases at V and 7 bases at J, with 13 bases between. This CDR3 has 15 amino acids. CDR1 and CDR2 from the germline V gene are SGHVS and FQNEAQ. CDR3 region: CASSLQGSINSPLHF. In nucleotides, the CDR3 is TGTGCCAGCAGCTTGCAGGGCTCGATCAATTCACCCCTCCACTTT.

This clonotype was found once. V is TRBV7-9 and J is TRBJ1-2; the match to TRBD1 covers 7 bases. Per the germline V gene, CDR1 is SEHNR and CDR2 is FQNEAQ (reference sequence). The CDR3 length is 13 residues. V shed 7 bases, J shed 2 bases, and the junction held 4 bases outside the gene matches. CDR3 DNA: TGTGCCAGCATCACGGACAGGAACTATGGCTACACCTTC. Amino acid sequence: CASITDRNYGYTF.

The rearrangement joins TRBV7-2 to TRBJ2-7; unclear D gene. The CDR3 runs to 13 residues. The germline V and J ends were trimmed by 5 bases and 0 bases, with 8 bases remaining between them. From germline, CDR1 is SGHTA and CDR2 FQGNSA. CDR3 nucleotide sequence: TGTGCCAGCAGCGCCAGTTTCTCCTACGAGCAGTACTTC. Translating it yields CASSASFSYEQYF.

In the case of this clonotype: Its ends do not fully match the called genes, so a read error is possible. V and J are TRBV12-3 or TRBV12-4 and TRBJ2-7; the D gene is possibly TRBD1 (6 bases). This CDR3 spans 14 amino acids. This CDR3 is CASNLGGPRNEQYF. As DNA, the CDR3 is TGTGCCAGCAATTTAGGGGGTCCTCGTAACGAGCAGTACTTC.

This sequence joins TRBV11-2 and TRBJ2-5; a weak D match, TRBD1 (6 bases). The CDR3 is 17 residues long. The germline V and J ends were trimmed by 4 bases and 2 bases, with 20 bases remaining between them. Germline CDR1 is SGHAT and CDR2 is FQNNGV. Here the CDR3 DNA reads TGTGCCAGCAGCTCGGCGGCCCACAGGGAATGGCAAGAGACCCAGTACTTC. Its protein is CASSSAAHREWQETQYF.

This clonotype was observed a few times. The J gene is TRBJ2-3, the V gene TRBV6-6; TRBD1 matches 8 bases. This CDR3 contains 17 residues. Trimming took 1 base from V and 2 from J; bases not matched to a gene: 8. Germline CDR1 is MNHNY and CDR2 is SVGAGI (reference sequence). The CDR3 sequence is CASSYYRTGQFTDTQYF. The CDR3 DNA reads TGTGCCAGCAGTTACTACAGGACAGGGCAATTCACAGATACGCAGTATTTT.

The J gene is TRBJ2-1, the V gene TRBV19, with D maybe TRBD1 (5 bases). The CDR3 runs 14 residues. V was trimmed by 6 bases and J by 7 bases, leaving 16 bases between them. CDR1 and CDR2 from the germline V gene are LNHDA and SQIVND (reference sequence). The CDR3 spells CASSVHLRGNEQFF. The DNA of the CDR3 is TGTGCCAGTAGCGTACACCTAAGGGGTAATGAGCAGTTCTTC.

The chain combines TRBV27 with TRBJ1-2; 8 bases line up with TRBD1. This CDR3 spans 15 amino acids. CDR1 and CDR2 from the germline V gene are MNHEY and SMNVEV (reference sequence). With 4 bases clipped from V and 6 bases from J, the junction kept 10 bases outside the gene matches. CDR3 in DNA: TGTGCCAGCAGTTCGACGTGGACAGGGTCGGATGGCTACACCTTC. Its protein is CASSSTWTGSDGYTF.

The chain carries TRBV20-1 and TRBJ2-1; D possibly corresponds to TRBD1 (5 bases). CDR1 is DFQATT and CDR2 is SNEGSKA in the germline V gene (reference sequence). V was clipped by 0 bases and J by 10 bases, with 25 bases between them. This CDR3 is 17 amino acids long. CDR3 in DNA: TGCAGTGCTAGAGATCCCGAGGACAAAACAGCGATTTGGGAGCAGTTCTTC. Translation: CSARDPEDKTAIWEQFF.

In this sample, this clonotype turned up once. Just one base apart from a much larger clone, this may be a read error. The chain employs TRBV7-2 and TRBJ1-1, with D tentatively TRBD1 (6 bases). V was cut by 5 bases and J by 0 bases, with 13 bases left in between. Per germline, CDR1 SGHTA and CDR2 FQGNSA. This CDR3 contains 15 residues. CDR3 coding DNA: TGTGCCAGCAGCATAGATGGGGGCTTGAACACTGAAGCTTTCTTT. This translates into CASSIDGGLNTEAFF.

The chain combines TRBV10-3 with TRBJ2-2; 9 positions agree with TRBD1. V lost 6 bases to trimming and J lost 5 bases; unmatched junction nucleotides: 1. Germline CDR1 reads ENHRY; CDR2 reads SYGVKD. CDR3 size: 13 residues. The CDR3 nucleotides read TGTGCCATCAGAGGACAGGGGACCGGGGAGCTGTTTTTT. This gives the protein CAIRGQGTGELFF.

The rearrangement uses TRBV7-2 and TRBJ2-7, with D perhaps assigned TRBD1 or TRBD2 (5 bases each). Germline V gives CDR1 SGHTA, CDR2 FQGNSA. V was pared by 11 bases and J by 2 bases, with 19 bases between. The CDR3 is made up of 14 amino acids. CDR3: CASLKGDGPYEQYF. Written as DNA, the CDR3 is TGTGCCTCCCTGAAAGGGGACGGACCCTACGAGCAGTACTTC.

The chain couples TRBV20-1 to TRBJ2-7; the match to TRBD1 covers 7 bases. The ends lost 2 bases at V and 3 bases at J; junction bases unmatched: 4. Germline CDR1 reads DFQATT; CDR2 reads SNEGSKA (reference sequence). The CDR3 runs 13 residues. The CDR3 DNA reads TGCAGTGCTAGAACAGGGGAGTTCTACGAGCAGTACTTC. It codes for CSARTGEFYEQYF.

The rearrangement links TRBV12-3 or TRBV12-4 to TRBJ2-3; possibly TRBD1 for D (5 bases). V dropped 5 bases and J dropped 8 bases, with 23 bases sitting between them. This CDR3 is built from 16 residues. The CDR3 loop reads CASSGRAVEALSTQYF. In nucleotides, the CDR3 is TGTGCCAGCAGTGGCAGGGCAGTCGAAGCTCTCAGTACGCAGTATTTT.

This chain links TRBV11-2 with TRBJ2-1; D perhaps matches TRBD2 (5 bases). Deletions cut 3 bases from V and 4 bases from J, with 7 bases between. The germline V gene has CDR1 SGHAT and CDR2 FQNNGV. This CDR3 is 13 amino acids long. CDR3 DNA: TGTGCCAGCAGCTTTACGGGGTACAATGAGCAGTTCTTC. This translates into CASSFTGYNEQFF.

This clonotype occurred once. At one boundary the junction diverges from the germline segment, which might be a read error. CDR3 bases: TGTGCCAGCGGCGGGACAGACCTCTCTGGGGCCAAAGTCCTGACTTTC. Protein product: CASGGTDLSGAKVLTF. The chain uses TRBV7-9 and TRBJ2-6; a weak D match, TRBD1 (7 bases). Germline assignment: CDR1 SEHNR and CDR2 FQNEAQ (reference sequence). This CDR3 contains 16 residues.

In its sample, this clonotype was seen a few times. This chain links TRBV7-2 with TRBJ1-4; the D is unclear. The CDR3 is 13 amino acids. Per germline, CDR1 SGHTA and CDR2 FQGNSA. Trimming cost V 5 bases and J 0 bases, with 4 bases left between them. The CDR3 DNA follows: TGTGCCAGCAGCCCTGCAACTAATGAAAAACTGTTTTTT. Encoded protein: CASSPATNEKLFF.

J is TRBJ1-2 and V is TRBV20-1; 8 nucleotides line up with TRBD1. CDR1 and CDR2 (germline): DFQATT, SNEGSKA (reference sequence). The CDR3 has 11 residues. The V gene end was trimmed by 5 bases and the J gene end by 7 bases; junction bases not matched to a gene: 3. This CDR3 reads CSAQGAGGYTF. The CDR3 DNA follows: TGCAGTGCTCAGGGGGCAGGTGGCTACACCTTC.

This clonotype was seen a few times. The chain is built from TRBV6-2 or TRBV6-3 and TRBJ2-1; D call uncertain. The CDR3 contains 14 residues. Trimming shortened V by 3 bases and J by 6 bases, and 12 bases separated the two germline ends. CDR1 is MNHEY and CDR2 is SVGEGT in the germline V gene. The CDR3 loop is CASSYPSTGNEQFF. The DNA of the CDR3 is TGTGCCAGCAGTTATCCTAGTACCGGCAATGAGCAGTTCTTC.

V and J are TRBV12-3 or TRBV12-4 and TRBJ1-2; the D is unclear. CDR3 length: 13 residues. V was pared by 2 bases and J by 8 bases, with 12 bases between. The CDR3 region is CASSLRRTGGYTF. The CDR3 nucleotides are TGTGCCAGCAGTTTAAGGAGAACGGGGGGCTACACCTTC.

J is TRBJ2-3 and V is TRBV7-6; D unresolved. The CDR3 extends over 14 amino acids. Germline values: CDR1 SGHVS, CDR2 FNYEAQ. The V gene lost 5 bases and the J gene lost 5 bases, with 14 bases spanning the gap. CDR3 bases: TGTGCCAGCAGCCCCTCGGATTTGAGAGATACGCAGTATTTT. Its translation is CASSPSDLRDTQYF.

The sample holds many counts of this clonotype. The chain links TRBV7-2 to TRBJ2-1; TRBD2 is a possible D gene (5 bases). The ends were cut back, 5 bases at V and 0 bases at J, with 14 bases in the middle. The CDR3 is 16 amino acids. Per the germline V gene, CDR1 is SGHTA and CDR2 is FQGNSA. CDR3 in amino acids: CASSLDSGSSYNEQFF. As DNA, the CDR3 is TGTGCCAGCAGCCTGGACTCTGGAAGCTCCTACAATGAGCAGTTCTTC.